These 14 T cell receptor beta chains were sequenced from one sample in a study of blood T cell repertoires in COVID-19. Sequencing was performed with immunoSEQ multiplex PCR; in TCRdb, only in-frame clones are kept and a portion is missing. The table has 300,000 to 400,000 clones, around 87% seen once; the top ten hold about 6%. Sequencing was carried out using peripheral blood. Source of these receptors: a woman aged 50 to 60 with COVID-19, enrolled during active disease.

The chain recombines TRBV5-1 with TRBJ2-1; 7 bases line up with TRBD2. This CDR3 comprises 15 residues. The V and J ends lost 0 bases and 8 bases, in that order; junction bases with no gene match: 8. CDR1 is SGHRS and CDR2 is YFSETQ in the germline V gene. The CDR3 nucleotides are TGCGCCAGCAGCTTGGATGGGAGGGTTTTGGATGAGCAGTTCTTC. This sequence encodes CASSLDGRVLDEQFF.

V and J are TRBV24-1 and TRBJ2-1; D may be TRBD1 (7 bases). The germline V gene encodes CDR1 KGHDR and CDR2 SFDVKD. Trimming took off 3 bases at V and 6 bases at J, with 14 bases between the two ends. The CDR3 runs to 15 residues. As DNA, the CDR3 is TGTGCCACCAGTGATCTAGGCGGGACAGCCAATGAGCAGTTCTTC. It is translated as CATSDLGGTANEQFF.

Comments on this clone: The junction shows a germline mismatch at one end, possibly a read error. Here the CDR3 reads CASRGLAGYSEQFF. In nucleotides, the CDR3 is TGTGCCAGCAGAGGACTAGCGGGATACAGTGAGCAGTTCTTC. This sequence joins TRBV6-5 and TRBJ2-1; 12 positions agree with TRBD2. The germline V gene has CDR1 MNHEY and CDR2 SVGAGI. This CDR3 has 14 amino acids.

A few counts support this clone. This chain links TRBV25-1 with TRBJ2-7; D is unresolved. V lost 3 bases, J lost 0 bases, and 9 bases lay in between. The CDR3 is 14 residues long. Germline V gives CDR1 MGHDK, CDR2 SYGVNS. CDR3 sequence (DNA): TGTGCCAGCAGTGACCCTAGGAGCTCCTACGAGCAGTACTTC. Translating gives CASSDPRSSYEQYF.

This clone was detected only a few times. V gene TRBV19 combines with J gene TRBJ1-2, with 8 bases that match TRBD1. This CDR3 is built from 14 residues. The V gene's germline CDR1 is LNHDA and CDR2 SQIVND (reference sequence). V was pared by 5 bases and J by 4 bases, with 6 bases of the junction left unmatched. The CDR3 DNA sequence: TGTGCCAGTAGTGGGTCAGGGGGCGGCTATGGCTACACCTTC. It specifies CASSGSGGGYGYTF.

The chain has TRBV7-2 and TRBJ2-1; 15 nucleotides align to TRBD2. Germline V CDR1 and CDR2: SGHTA, FQGNSA. This CDR3 contains 18 residues. J lost 2 bases, V lost 3 bases, and 5 bases had no gene match. The CDR3 protein is CASSLGLAGGDPYNEQFF. The CDR3 DNA reads TGTGCCAGCAGCTTGGGACTAGCGGGAGGCGATCCCTACAATGAGCAGTTCTTC.

V and J are TRBV6-2 or TRBV6-3 and TRBJ2-7; 7 positions agree with TRBD2. CDR1 MNHEY and CDR2 SVGEGT come from the germline V gene. V gave up 2 bases and J gave up 3 bases; unmatched junction bases: 7. This CDR3 region has 15 residues. Here the CDR3 reads CASSYTAGLGYEQYF. The CDR3 DNA follows: TGTGCCAGCAGTTACACAGCGGGACTCGGCTACGAGCAGTACTTC.

The rearrangement links TRBV3-1 (or the pseudogene TRBV3-2) to TRBJ1-1; D unresolved. The V and J ends lost 0 bases and 6 bases respectively, with 8 bases between them. CDR1 is LGHDT and CDR2 is YNNKEL in the germline V gene (reference sequence). The CDR3 sequence is 13 residues long. This CDR3 reads CASSQERESEAFF. The CDR3 DNA sequence: TGTGCCAGCAGCCAAGAAAGGGAGTCTGAAGCTTTCTTT.

The chain has TRBV11-2 and TRBJ1-2; D may be TRBD1 (5 bases). The V and J ends lost 6 bases and 1 base respectively, with 21 bases between them. The CDR3 covers 17 residues. Looked up from germline, CDR1 is SGHAT and CDR2 is FQNNGV. As DNA, the CDR3 is TGTGCCAGCAGAAAACCGGGAGGGGCCCCCGTTAACTATGGCTACACCTTC. It encodes CASRKPGGAPVNYGYTF.

The chain couples TRBV7-2 to TRBJ2-7, with TRBD2 matching 8 bases. Germline CDR1 reads SGHTA; CDR2 reads FQGNSA. With V trimmed by 5 bases and J by 3 bases, 9 bases remained unmatched. The CDR3 consists of 15 residues. For the CDR3, the DNA is TGTGCCAGCAGCAGAACTAGCGGAGCCTTCTACGAGCAGTACTTC. This codes for CASSRTSGAFYEQYF.

The chain uses TRBV13 and TRBJ1-2; TRBD1 matches at 7 bases. The CDR3 loop spans 14 amino acids. With 6 bases clipped from V and 5 bases from J, the junction kept 9 bases outside the gene matches. Germline V gene sequence: CDR1 PRHDT, CDR2 FYEKMQ (reference sequence). The CDR3 sequence is CASRRTGESYGYTF. In nucleotides, the CDR3 is TGTGCCAGCAGGAGAACAGGGGAGAGTTATGGCTACACCTTC. Variable domain in full (rest from reference TRBV13 and TRBJ1-2): AAGVIQSPRHLIKEKRETATLKCYPIPRHDTVYWYQQGPGQDPQFLISFYEKMQSDKGSIPDRFSAQQFSDYHSELNMSSLELGDSALYFCASRRTGESYGYTFGSGTRLTVV.

This rearrangement joins TRBV7-8 to TRBJ2-5, with D perhaps matching TRBD2 (5 bases). V lost 3 bases and J 0 bases, leaving 5 bases between the germline ends. The length of the CDR3 is 13 residues. Germline V CDR1 and CDR2: SGHVS, FQNEAQ. As DNA, the CDR3 is TGTGCCAGCAGCTTCGGGAACCAAGAGACCCAGTACTTC. Protein sequence: CASSFGNQETQYF.

This sequence joins TRBV5-8 and TRBJ2-7; 11 bases map to TRBD2. Germline CDR1 and CDR2: SGHTS and YDEGEE. This CDR3 has 14 residues. V lost 2 bases to trimming and J lost 7 bases; unmatched junction nucleotides: 5. In DNA, the CDR3 is TGTGCCAGCAGCTTTGGGGGACTAGCGGTAGAGCAGTACTTC. Translation: CASSFGGLAVEQYF.

The V call is TRBV30, the J call TRBJ2-5; TRBD1 aligns across 9 bases. CDR3 size: 14 residues. Per germline, CDR1 GTSNPN and CDR2 SVGIG (reference sequence). Trimming removed 3 bases from V and 6 bases from J; junction bases left unmatched: 8. The DNA of the CDR3 is TGTGCCTGGAGGGGGACAGGGATTGGGAAGACCCAGTACTTC. Amino acids: CAWRGTGIGKTQYF.